This TCR beta chain was obtained from a study of beta chain features in type 1 diabetes. Isolated RNA was reverse transcribed in full, so expressed TCRB transcripts were sequenced. The data were produced by immunoSEQ multiplex PCR, yet TCRdb's version contains in-frame clones alone and is incomplete. The sample consists of 350,000 to 450,000 clones, roughly 14% of them appearing once. About this clone itself: The same CDR3 also results from other DNA sequences found in this sample.

The CDR3 loop spans 11 amino acids. Trimming stripped 0 bases from V and 6 bases from J, with 2 bases between. Germline CDR1 and CDR2: ENHRY and SYGVKD. Sequenced sample: naive CD4+ T cells from blood. The chain carries TRBV10-3 and TRBJ1-2, with no clear D. The sequence derives from a man aged 25 to 40 in good health. In DNA, the CDR3 is TGTGCCATCAGTGAGTCGAATGGCTACACCTTC. It specifies CAISESNGYTF.